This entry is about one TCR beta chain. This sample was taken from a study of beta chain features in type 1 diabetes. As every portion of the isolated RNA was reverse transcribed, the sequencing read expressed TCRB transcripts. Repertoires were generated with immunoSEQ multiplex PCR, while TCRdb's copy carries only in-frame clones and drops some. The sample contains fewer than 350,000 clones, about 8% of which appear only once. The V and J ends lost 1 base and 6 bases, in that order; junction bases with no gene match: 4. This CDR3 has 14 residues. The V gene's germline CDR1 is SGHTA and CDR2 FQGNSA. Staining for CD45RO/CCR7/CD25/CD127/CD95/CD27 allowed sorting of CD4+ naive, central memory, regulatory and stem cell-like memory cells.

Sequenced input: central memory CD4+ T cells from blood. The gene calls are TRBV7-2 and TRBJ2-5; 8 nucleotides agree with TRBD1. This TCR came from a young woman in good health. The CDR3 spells CASSLEQGGKTQYF. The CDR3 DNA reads TGTGCCAGCAGCTTAGAACAGGGGGGAAAGACCCAGTACTTC.